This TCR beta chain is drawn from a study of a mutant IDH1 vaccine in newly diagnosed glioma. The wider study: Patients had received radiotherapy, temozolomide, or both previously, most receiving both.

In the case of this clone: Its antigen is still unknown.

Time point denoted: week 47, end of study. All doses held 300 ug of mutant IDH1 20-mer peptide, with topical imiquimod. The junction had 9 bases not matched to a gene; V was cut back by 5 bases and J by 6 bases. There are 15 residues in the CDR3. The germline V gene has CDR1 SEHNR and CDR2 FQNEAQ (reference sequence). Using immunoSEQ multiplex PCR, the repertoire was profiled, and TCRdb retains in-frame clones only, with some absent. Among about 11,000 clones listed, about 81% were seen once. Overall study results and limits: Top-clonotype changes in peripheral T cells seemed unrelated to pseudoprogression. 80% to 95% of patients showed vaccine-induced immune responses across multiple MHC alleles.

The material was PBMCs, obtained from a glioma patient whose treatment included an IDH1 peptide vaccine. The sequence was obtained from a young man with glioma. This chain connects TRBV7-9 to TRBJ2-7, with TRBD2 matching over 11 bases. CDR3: CASSAYSGRVGEQYF. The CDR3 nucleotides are TGTGCCAGCAGCGCCTATAGCGGGAGGGTGGGCGAGCAGTACTTC.